This TCR beta chain was captured in a study of T cell responses to AZD1222 COVID-19 vaccine. This clone was counted once. Measured with immunoSEQ multiplex PCR; TCRdb has only the in-frame clones, and not every one. The sample consists of some 130,000 clones, approximately 91% of them appearing once. Deletions cut 7 bases from V and 0 bases from J, with 13 bases between. This CDR3 contains 15 residues. Germline CDR1 reads MNHEY; CDR2 reads SVGAGI. The chain has TRBV6-5 and TRBJ1-5; D is ambiguous. The sequencing used peripheral blood, collected 28 days after the second AZD1222 dose. The clonotype comes from an adult who received the AZD1222 COVID-19 vaccine. CDR3 region: CASTGPGDSNQPQHF. DNA for the CDR3: TGTGCCAGCACCGGGCCAGGAGATAGCAATCAGCCCCAGCATTTT.